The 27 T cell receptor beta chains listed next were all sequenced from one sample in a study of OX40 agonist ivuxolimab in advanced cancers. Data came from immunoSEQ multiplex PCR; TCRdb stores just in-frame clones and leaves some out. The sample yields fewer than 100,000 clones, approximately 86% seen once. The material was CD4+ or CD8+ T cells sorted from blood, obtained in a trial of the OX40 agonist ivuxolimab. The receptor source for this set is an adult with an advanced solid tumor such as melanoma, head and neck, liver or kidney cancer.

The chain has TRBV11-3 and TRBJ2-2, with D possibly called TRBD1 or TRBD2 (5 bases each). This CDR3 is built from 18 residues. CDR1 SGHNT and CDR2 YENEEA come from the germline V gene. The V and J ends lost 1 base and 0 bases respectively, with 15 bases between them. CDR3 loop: CASSLAGWGKANTGELFF. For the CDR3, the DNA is TGTGCCAGCAGCTTAGCGGGCTGGGGGAAGGCGAACACCGGGGAGCTGTTTTTT.

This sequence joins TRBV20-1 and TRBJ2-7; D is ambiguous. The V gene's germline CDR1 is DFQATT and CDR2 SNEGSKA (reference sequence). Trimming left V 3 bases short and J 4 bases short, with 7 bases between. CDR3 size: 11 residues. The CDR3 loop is CSARREYEQYF. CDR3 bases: TGCAGTGCTAGGCGAGAGTACGAGCAGTACTTC.

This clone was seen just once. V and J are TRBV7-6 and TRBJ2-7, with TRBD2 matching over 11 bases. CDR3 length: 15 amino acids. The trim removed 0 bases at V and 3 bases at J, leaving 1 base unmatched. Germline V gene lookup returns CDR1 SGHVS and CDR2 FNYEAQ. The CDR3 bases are TGTGCCAGCAGCTTAGCGGGGACTAGCGGCTACGAGCAGTACTTC. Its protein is CASSLAGTSGYEQYF. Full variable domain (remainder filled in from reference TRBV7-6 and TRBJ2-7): GAGVSQSPRYKVTKRGQDVALRCDPISGHVSLYWYRQALGQGPEFLTYFNYEAQQDKSGLPNDRFSAERPEGSISTLTIQRTEQRDSAMYRCASSLAGTSGYEQYFGPGTRLTVT.

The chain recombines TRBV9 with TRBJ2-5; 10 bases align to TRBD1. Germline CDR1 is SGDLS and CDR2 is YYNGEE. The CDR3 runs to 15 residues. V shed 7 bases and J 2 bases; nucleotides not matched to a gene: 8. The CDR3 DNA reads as TGTGCCAGCGGAAAGACGGGACAGGGGCAAGAGACCCAGTACTTC. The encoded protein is CASGKTGQGQETQYF.

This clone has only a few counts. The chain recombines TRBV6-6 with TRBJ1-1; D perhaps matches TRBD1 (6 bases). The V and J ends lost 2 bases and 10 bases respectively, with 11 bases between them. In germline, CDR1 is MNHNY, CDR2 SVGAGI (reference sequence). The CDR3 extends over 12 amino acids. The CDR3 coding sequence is TGTGCCAGCAGTTACGAGCAGGGGAGAGCTTTCTTT. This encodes CASSYEQGRAFF.

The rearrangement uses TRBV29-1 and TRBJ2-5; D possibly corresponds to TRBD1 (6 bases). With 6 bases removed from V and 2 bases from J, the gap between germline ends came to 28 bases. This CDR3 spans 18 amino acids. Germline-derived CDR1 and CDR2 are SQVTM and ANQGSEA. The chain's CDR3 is CSVVTGIWGLTSQETQYF. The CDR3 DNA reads TGCAGCGTGGTCACAGGGATTTGGGGCCTTACCTCACAAGAGACCCAGTACTTC.

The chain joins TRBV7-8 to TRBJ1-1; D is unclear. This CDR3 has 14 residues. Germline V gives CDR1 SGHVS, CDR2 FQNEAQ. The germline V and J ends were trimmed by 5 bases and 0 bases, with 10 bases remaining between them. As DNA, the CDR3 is TGTGCCAGCAGCGAGCATGACATGAACACTGAAGCTTTCTTT. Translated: CASSEHDMNTEAFF.

CDR3 loop: CASRPRQAVNQPQHF. DNA of the CDR3: TGTGCCAGCAGACCCAGACAGGCAGTCAATCAGCCCCAGCATTTT. The V gene is TRBV27, the J gene TRBJ1-5; a possible D gene is TRBD1 (6 bases). Germline V gene data show CDR1 as MNHEY and CDR2 as SMNVEV (reference sequence). The ends were cut back, 6 bases at V and 3 bases at J, with 15 bases in the middle. The CDR3 has 15 amino acids.

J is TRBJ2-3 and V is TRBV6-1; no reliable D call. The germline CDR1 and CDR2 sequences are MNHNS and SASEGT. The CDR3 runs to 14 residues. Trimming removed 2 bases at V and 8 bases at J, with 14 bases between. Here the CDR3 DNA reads TGTGCCAGCAGTGAAAGTTTCGGCATAGGTACGCAGTATTTT. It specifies CASSESFGIGTQYF.

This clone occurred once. In DNA form, the CDR3 reads TGTGCCTCAGGGACAGGGACGCAGACCCAGTACTTC. Translated, it gives CASGTGTQTQYF. The chain combines TRBV30 with TRBJ2-5, with TRBD1 matching over 9 bases. V shed 7 bases and J 6 bases; nucleotides not matched to a gene: 6. This CDR3 contains 12 residues. Germline V lookup: CDR1 GTSNPN, CDR2 SVGIG (reference sequence).

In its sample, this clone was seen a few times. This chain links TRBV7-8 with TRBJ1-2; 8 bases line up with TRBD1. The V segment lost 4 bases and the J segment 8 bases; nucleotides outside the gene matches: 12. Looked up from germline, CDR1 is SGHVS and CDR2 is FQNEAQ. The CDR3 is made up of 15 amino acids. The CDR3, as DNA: TGTGCCAGCAGCTCCGGGGTCGGCAGGGGGCCAGGCTACACCTTC. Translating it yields CASSSGVGRGPGYTF. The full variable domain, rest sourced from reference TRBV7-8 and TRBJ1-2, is GAGVSQSPRYKVAKRGQDVALRCDPISGHVSLFWYQQALGQGPEFLTYFQNEAQLDKSGLPSDRFFAERPEGSVSTLKIQRTQQEDSAVYLCASSSGVGRGPGYTFGSGTRLTVV.

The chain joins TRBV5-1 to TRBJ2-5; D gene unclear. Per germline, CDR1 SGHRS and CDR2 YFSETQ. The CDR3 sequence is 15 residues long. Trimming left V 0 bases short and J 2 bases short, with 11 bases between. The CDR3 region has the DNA TGCGCCAGCAGCTTGGGGGTCACCGTTCAAGAGACCCAGTACTTC. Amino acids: CASSLGVTVQETQYF.

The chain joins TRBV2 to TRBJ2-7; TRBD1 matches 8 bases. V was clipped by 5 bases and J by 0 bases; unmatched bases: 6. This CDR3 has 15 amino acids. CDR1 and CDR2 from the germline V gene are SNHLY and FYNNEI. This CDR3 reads CASSSDRESSYEQYF. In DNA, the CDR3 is TGTGCCAGCAGTTCGGACAGGGAGAGCTCCTACGAGCAGTACTTC.

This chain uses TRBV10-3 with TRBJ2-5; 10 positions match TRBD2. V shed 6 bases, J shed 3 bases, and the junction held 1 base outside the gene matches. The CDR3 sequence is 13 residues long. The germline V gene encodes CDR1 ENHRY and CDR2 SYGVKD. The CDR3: CAISLAGEETQYF. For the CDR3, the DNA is TGTGCCATCAGCCTAGCGGGGGAAGAGACCCAGTACTTC.

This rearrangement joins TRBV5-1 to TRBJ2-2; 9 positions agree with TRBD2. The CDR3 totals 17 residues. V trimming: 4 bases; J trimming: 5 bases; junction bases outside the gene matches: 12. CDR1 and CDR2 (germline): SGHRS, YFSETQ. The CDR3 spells CASSKSGTSILTGELFF. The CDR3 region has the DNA TGCGCCAGCAGCAAATCCGGGACTAGCATCCTAACCGGGGAGCTGTTTTTT.

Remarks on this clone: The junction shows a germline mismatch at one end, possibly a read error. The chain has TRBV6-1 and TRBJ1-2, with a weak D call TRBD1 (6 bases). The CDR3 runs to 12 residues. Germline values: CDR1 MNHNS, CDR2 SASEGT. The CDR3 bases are TGTGCCAGCAGTGAAGATGCCGGGGGACACAACTTC. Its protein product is CASSEDAGGHNF.

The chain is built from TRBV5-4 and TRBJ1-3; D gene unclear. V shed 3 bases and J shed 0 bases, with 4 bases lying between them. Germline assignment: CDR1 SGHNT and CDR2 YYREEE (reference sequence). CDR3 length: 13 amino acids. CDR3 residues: CASSSGSGNTIYF. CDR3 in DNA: TGTGCCAGCAGCTCCGGCTCTGGAAACACCATATATTTT.

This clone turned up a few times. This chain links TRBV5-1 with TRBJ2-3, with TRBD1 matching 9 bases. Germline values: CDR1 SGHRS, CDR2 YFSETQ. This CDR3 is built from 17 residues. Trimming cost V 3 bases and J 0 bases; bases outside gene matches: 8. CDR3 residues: CASSSTPGTGSTDTQYF. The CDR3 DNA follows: TGCGCCAGCAGCTCCACCCCCGGGACAGGGAGCACAGATACGCAGTATTTT.

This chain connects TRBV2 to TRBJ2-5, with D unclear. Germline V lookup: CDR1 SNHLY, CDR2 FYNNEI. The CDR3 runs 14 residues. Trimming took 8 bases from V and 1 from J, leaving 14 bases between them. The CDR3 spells CASGPPFFQETQYF. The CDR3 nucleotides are TGTGCCAGCGGGCCGCCTTTCTTCCAAGAGACCCAGTACTTC.

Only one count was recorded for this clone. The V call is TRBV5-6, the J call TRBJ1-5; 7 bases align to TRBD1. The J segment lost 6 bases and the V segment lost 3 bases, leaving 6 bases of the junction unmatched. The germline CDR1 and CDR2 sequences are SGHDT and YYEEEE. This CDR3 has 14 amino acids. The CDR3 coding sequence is TGTGCCAGCAGCTGGGGGAGGGGGCCTCAGCCCCAGCATTTT. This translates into CASSWGRGPQPQHF.

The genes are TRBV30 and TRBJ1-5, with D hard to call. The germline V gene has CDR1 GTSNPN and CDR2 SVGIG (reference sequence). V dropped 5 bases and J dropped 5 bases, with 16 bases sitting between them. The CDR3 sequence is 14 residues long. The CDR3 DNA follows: TGTGCCTGGGCGGGAGGGAATGACGATCAGCCCCAGCATTTT. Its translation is CAWAGGNDDQPQHF.

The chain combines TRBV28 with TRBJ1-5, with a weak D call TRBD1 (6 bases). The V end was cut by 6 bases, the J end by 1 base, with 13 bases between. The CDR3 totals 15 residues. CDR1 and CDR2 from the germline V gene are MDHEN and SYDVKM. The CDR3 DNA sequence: TGTGCCAGCAGCCTGGGAGGGACAAGCAATCAGCCCCAGCATTTT. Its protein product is CASSLGGTSNQPQHF. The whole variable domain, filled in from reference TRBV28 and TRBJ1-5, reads DVKVTQSSRYLVKRTGEKVFLECVQDMDHENMFWYRQDPGLGLRLIYFSYDVKMKEKGDIPEGYSVSREKKERFSLILESASTNQTSMYLCASSLGGTSNQPQHFGDGTRLSIL.

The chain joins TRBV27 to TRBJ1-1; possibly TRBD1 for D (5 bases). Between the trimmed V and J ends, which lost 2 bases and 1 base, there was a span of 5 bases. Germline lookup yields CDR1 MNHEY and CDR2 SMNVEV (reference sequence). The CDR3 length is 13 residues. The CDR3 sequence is CASSLGGNTEAFF. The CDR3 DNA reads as TGTGCCAGCAGTTTAGGGGGGAACACTGAAGCTTTCTTT.

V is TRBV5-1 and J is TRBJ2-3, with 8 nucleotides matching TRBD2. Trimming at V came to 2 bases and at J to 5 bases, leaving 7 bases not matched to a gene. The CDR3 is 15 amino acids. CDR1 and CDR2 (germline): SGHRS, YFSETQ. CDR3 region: CASSFISGGGDTQYF. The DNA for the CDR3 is TGCGCCAGCAGCTTCATAAGCGGGGGCGGAGATACGCAGTATTTT.

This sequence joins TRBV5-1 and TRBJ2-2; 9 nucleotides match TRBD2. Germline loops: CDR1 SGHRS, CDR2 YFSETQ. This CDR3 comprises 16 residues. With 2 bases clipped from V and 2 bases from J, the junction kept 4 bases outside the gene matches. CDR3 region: CASSLTTSGNTGELFF. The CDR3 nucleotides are TGCGCCAGCAGCTTAACGACTAGCGGTAACACCGGGGAGCTGTTTTTT. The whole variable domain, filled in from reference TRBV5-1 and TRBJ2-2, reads KAGVTQTPRYLIKTRGQQVTLSCSPISGHRSVSWYQQTPGQGLQFLFEYFSETQRNKGNFPGRFSGRQFSNSRSEMNVSTLELGDSALYLCASSLTTSGNTGELFFGEGSRLTVL.

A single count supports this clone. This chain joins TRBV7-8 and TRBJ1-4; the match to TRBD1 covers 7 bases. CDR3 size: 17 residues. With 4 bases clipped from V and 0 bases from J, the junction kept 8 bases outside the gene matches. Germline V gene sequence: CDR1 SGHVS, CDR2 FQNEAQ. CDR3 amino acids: CASSYRDRLATNEKLFF. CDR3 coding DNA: TGTGCCAGCAGCTACCGGGACAGACTTGCAACTAATGAAAAACTGTTTTTT.

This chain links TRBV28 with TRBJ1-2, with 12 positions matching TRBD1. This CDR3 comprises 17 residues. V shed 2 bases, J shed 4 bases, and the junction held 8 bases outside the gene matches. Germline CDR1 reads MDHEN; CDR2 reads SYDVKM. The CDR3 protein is CASSLGTGGTLGYGYTF. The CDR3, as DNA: TGTGCCAGCAGTTTAGGGACAGGGGGCACTCTAGGCTATGGCTACACCTTC.